This TCR beta chain was retrieved from a study of blood T cell repertoires in COVID-19. Overall study context: PBMCs, B-cell-depleted T cells, or T cells were the source of the cDNA or gDNA that made up the material.

CDR1 is LGHNA and CDR2 is YNFKEQ in the germline V gene. This CDR3 contains 16 residues. V shed 1 base and J 0 bases; nucleotides not matched to a gene: 5. Profiled with immunoSEQ multiplex PCR; TCRdb holds only in-frame clones, not every one. This sample has roughly 380,000 clones, with about 88% found just once. What was sequenced was peripheral blood. The V gene is TRBV4-2, the J gene TRBJ1-1; 7 nucleotides match TRBD1. The source is a middle-aged woman with COVID-19, enrolled during active disease. As DNA, the CDR3 is TGTGCCAGCAGCCAAGGGGGGACAGCGTTGAACACTGAAGCTTTCTTT. It is translated as CASSQGGTALNTEAFF.